These T cell receptor beta chains were read from a single sample in a study of blood T cell repertoires in COVID-19. Sequenced by immunoSEQ multiplex PCR; TCRdb stores in-frame clones only, minus some. The sample holds about 250,000 clones, more than 75% seen once. The sample consisted of peripheral blood. The receptors shown here come from a woman in her thirties or forties who had recovered from COVID-19. Both conserved end residues are trimmed from each CDR3. The order of the fields is V gene, J gene, CDR3 protein.

v_gene: TRBV19
j_gene: TRBJ2-2
CDR3aa: ASTTGAGTGELF

v_gene: TRBV29-1
j_gene: TRBJ1-2
CDR3aa: SARGGAQIPYGYT

v_gene: TRBV24-1
j_gene: TRBJ2-1
CDR3aa: ATSDPGTSGVGWEQF

v_gene: TRBV9
j_gene: TRBJ2-2
CDR3aa: ASSAPRETWTGELF

v_gene: TRBV27
j_gene: TRBJ2-6
CDR3aa: ASSSRGRFSGANVLT

v_gene: TRBV5-5
j_gene: TRBJ2-1
CDR3aa: ASSLTRVLSNEQF

v_gene: TRBV7-2
j_gene: TRBJ1-2
CDR3aa: ASSSTGGYGYT

v_gene: TRBV18
j_gene: TRBJ2-3
CDR3aa: ASFAAVDTQY

v_gene: TRBV5-1
j_gene: TRBJ2-5
CDR3aa: ASSLGDWTEETQY

v_gene: TRBV7-9
j_gene: TRBJ1-1
CDR3aa: ASNLQGNTEAF

v_gene: TRBV11-3
j_gene: TRBJ2-1
CDR3aa: ASSLGSSSYNEQF

v_gene: TRBV15
j_gene: TRBJ2-1
CDR3aa: ATSRNRLVSYNEQF

v_gene: TRBV5-1
j_gene: TRBJ1-2
CDR3aa: ASSLGGQAVGYT

v_gene: TRBV1
j_gene: TRBJ2-1
CDR3aa: TSGAPLAARRSSYNEQF

v_gene: TRBV7-2
j_gene: TRBJ1-5
CDR3aa: ASSLDGGLGQPQH

v_gene: TRBV20-1
j_gene: TRBJ1-1
CDR3aa: SASTLVREAF

v_gene: TRBV2
j_gene: TRBJ1-5
CDR3aa: ASSARGRRQPQH

v_gene: TRBV14
j_gene: TRBJ1-5
CDR3aa: ASSQGDRVGQPQH

v_gene: TRBV19
j_gene: TRBJ1-5
CDR3aa: ASSSGEGGNQPQH

v_gene: TRBV5-1
j_gene: TRBJ2-5
CDR3aa: ASSAGLAGGGETQY

v_gene: TRBV5-6
j_gene: TRBJ1-4
CDR3aa: ASSLGGYATNEKLF

v_gene: TRBV7-2
j_gene: TRBJ1-3
CDR3aa: ASGANSGNTIY